The rows below give T cell receptor beta chains drawn from one sample of a study of blood T cell repertoires in COVID-19. Only in-frame clones appear in the TCRdb table, and some are missing; sequencing was by immunoSEQ multiplex PCR. The sample includes about 250,000 clones, roughly 80% of them seen just once. Source material: peripheral blood. The source of these receptors is an elderly woman with acute or convalescent COVID-19. CDR3s include the opening cysteine and the closing phenylalanine or tryptophan. Fields, in order: D gene, V gene, clone size, J gene, CDR3 protein, CDR3 DNA. The D gene is left open where the match is weak. Not all rows give a size; the values are once, few, many and, for expanded clones, a class.

>-|TRBV30|-|TRBJ1-2
CAWRLAGSTYGYTF
TGTGCCTGGAGATTGGCAGGGTCAACATATGGCTACACCTTC
>-|TRBV7-9|-|TRBJ2-3
CASSSWGVSTDTQYF
TGTGCCAGCAGCTCCTGGGGGGTGAGCACAGATACGCAGTATTTT
>TRBD2|TRBV3-1/TRBV3-2|-|TRBJ2-4
CASSQLAGENIQYF
TGTGCCAGCAGCCAACTAGCGGGGGAAAACATTCAGTACTTC
>TRBD1|TRBV6-5|-|TRBJ1-2
CASRGTGGSYGYTF
TGTGCCAGCAGGGGGACAGGGGGTTCCTATGGCTACACCTTC
>TRBD2|TRBV29-1|-|TRBJ2-1
CSVLPTGAGGNEQFF
TGCAGCGTCTTACCGACGGGAGCGGGAGGGAATGAGCAGTTCTTC
>TRBD1|TRBV30|-|TRBJ1-5
CAWRGQGTLGSNQPQHF
TGTGCCTGGAGGGGACAGGGAACTTTAGGTAGCAATCAGCCCCAGCATTTT
>TRBD2|TRBV5-1|-|TRBJ2-1
CASSLVAGYEQFF
TGCGCCAGCAGCTTAGTAGCGGGATATGAGCAGTTCTTC
>-|TRBV5-6|-|TRBJ1-1
CASSATDTQMNTEAFF
TGTGCCAGCAGCGCAACAGACACTCAGATGAACACTGAAGCTTTCTTT
>TRBD2|TRBV7-6|-|TRBJ2-7
CASSLGAAGGVEQYF
TGTGCCAGCAGCTTAGGCGCAGCGGGAGGAGTCGAGCAGTACTTC
>-|TRBV2|-|TRBJ1-5
CASSDSAGNQPQHF
TGTGCCAGCAGTGATTCGGCGGGTAATCAGCCCCAGCATTTT
>TRBD1|TRBV7-9|-|TRBJ1-4
CASRWGTGGNEKLFF
TGTGCCAGCAGATGGGGCACAGGGGGTAATGAAAAACTGTTTTTT
>TRBD2|TRBV4-2|-|TRBJ2-5
CASSRDLADFQETQYF
TGTGCCAGCAGCCGAGATCTAGCGGACTTCCAAGAGACCCAGTACTTC
>TRBD1|TRBV4-1|-|TRBJ2-3
CASSQGDSQDTQYF
TGCGCCAGCAGCCAAGGGGACAGTCAAGATACGCAGTATTTT
>TRBD2|TRBV18|-|TRBJ2-1
CASSPAREDWNEQFF
TGTGCCAGCTCACCTGCGCGGGAGGACTGGAATGAGCAGTTCTTC
>TRBD1|TRBV27|-|TRBJ1-4
CASRGQINEKLFF
TGTGCCAGCAGGGGACAGATCAATGAAAAACTGTTTTTT
>TRBD1|TRBV5-1|few|TRBJ1-6
CASSPTTGGWNSPLHF
TGCGCCAGCAGCCCAACGACAGGGGGCTGGAATTCACCCCTCCACTTT
>TRBD2|TRBV29-1|-|TRBJ2-3
CSVVPSSGSTDTQYF
TGCAGCGTTGTTCCCTCTAGCGGGAGCACAGATACGCAGTATTTT